The 18 T cell receptor beta chains presented below share a single source sample, sequenced in a study of naive and memory T cell subsets. An equimolar mix of two oligonucleotides served as the beta constant-region primer for TRBC1 and TRBC2. Four rounds of PCR amplified the ligated cDNA using nested alpha and beta constant-region primers plus SP2. TCRdb fed the UMI-ligation and nested PCR reads into MiXCR, producing one record per CDR3 protein. This sample has approximately 2,500 distinct CDR3 sequences; about 5.2% occur once, and the top ten carry about 31%. Sequences were obtained from CD4+ TEMRA cells from blood. The subset: effector memory re-expressing CD45RA, CD45RA+ CD27-. These receptors were obtained from a human donor in good health.

This clonotype is medium-sized (0.01 to 0.1%) within its sample. The rearrangement joins TRBV20-1 to TRBJ1-5; 9 nucleotides line up with TRBD1. The CDR3 is made up of 14 amino acids. Trimming at V came to 6 bases and at J to 4 bases, leaving 7 bases not matched to a gene. From germline, CDR1 is DFQATT and CDR2 SNEGSKA (reference sequence). The CDR3 region is CSATRTGDNQPQHF. For the CDR3, the DNA is TGCAGTGCCACAAGGACAGGGGATAATCAGCCCCAGCATTTT.

This clonotype appeared many times. V usage is TRBV25-1 and J usage is TRBJ2-3, with 11 nucleotides matching TRBD2. V dropped 3 bases and J dropped 7; count of bases not matched to a gene: 9. The CDR3 has 16 residues. CDR1 is MGHDK and CDR2 is SYGVNS in the germline V gene. The CDR3 nucleotides read TGTGCCAGCAGTGAGGTGGCTAGCGGGAGGAGAAATACGCAGTATTTT. This sequence encodes CASSEVASGRRNTQYF. Full variable domain (missing parts from reference TRBV25-1 and TRBJ2-3): EADIYQTPRYLVIGTGKKITLECSQTMGHDKMYWYQQDPGMELHLIHYSYGVNSTEKGDLSSESTVSRIRTEHFPLTLESARPSHTSQYLCASSEVASGRRNTQYFGPGTRLTVL.

The V and J genes are TRBV12-3 or TRBV12-4 and TRBJ2-7, with D tentatively TRBD2 (5 bases). V was clipped by 6 bases and J by 3 bases, with 18 bases between them. CDR3 length: 15 residues. The DNA for the CDR3 is TGTGCCAGCAGAGTAGAAGGAGGAGGTTTCTACGAGCAGTACTTC. This sequence encodes CASRVEGGGFYEQYF.

In its sample, this clonotype ranks as medium-sized (0.01 to 0.1%). This chain uses TRBV7-9 with TRBJ2-3; tentative D call: TRBD1 (6 bases). The germline V and J ends were trimmed by 11 bases and 2 bases, with 17 bases remaining between them. This CDR3 has 14 amino acids. Per the germline V gene, CDR1 is SEHNR and CDR2 is FQNEAQ (reference sequence). CDR3 sequence reads: CAGTGSRYTDTQYF. Written as DNA, the CDR3 is TGTGCCGGAACAGGGTCCAGATACACAGATACGCAGTATTTT.

Ten or more counts support this clonotype. J is TRBJ2-3 and V is TRBV27; 9 nucleotides agree with TRBD1. V lost 6 bases, J lost 2 bases, and 3 bases stayed unmatched. Germline loops: CDR1 MNHEY, CDR2 SMNVEV (reference sequence). The CDR3 spans 14 residues. Here the CDR3 reads CASRWTGVTDTQYF. In nucleotides, the CDR3 is TGTGCCAGCAGATGGACAGGGGTCACAGATACGCAGTATTTT.

This clonotype appeared many times. This chain uses TRBV6-1 with TRBJ1-1; D may be TRBD1 (5 bases). CDR1 and CDR2 (germline): MNHNS, SASEGT. The V end lost 7 bases, the J end lost 11 bases, and 17 bases lay between the germline ends. The CDR3 runs 12 residues. The CDR3 bases are TGTGCCAGCACCGCGACAGCGGAGAACGCTTTCTTT. Translating it yields CASTATAENAFF.

By frequency in the sample, this clonotype is medium-sized (0.01 to 0.1%). The chain carries TRBV6-2 or TRBV6-3 and TRBJ2-1; a possible D gene is TRBD2 (6 bases). Trimming shortened V by 0 bases and J by 7 bases, and 25 bases separated the two germline ends. Germline V gene lookup returns CDR1 MNHEY and CDR2 SVGEGT. The CDR3 covers 19 residues. Here the CDR3 DNA reads TGTGCCAGCAGTTACTCGAGAGAGACCCTTCGCGGGGATGCTAATGAGCAGTTCTTC. Its protein is CASSYSRETLRGDANEQFF.

The chain joins TRBV20-1 to TRBJ1-4; TRBD1 is a possible D gene (6 bases). Germline-derived CDR1 and CDR2 are DFQATT and SNEGSKA (reference sequence). Trimming cost V 2 bases and J 8 bases, with 21 bases left between them. This CDR3 spans 16 amino acids. The CDR3 DNA sequence: TGCAGTGCTAGACCCCCCACCCGGGGGCGCCGAGAAAAACTGTTTTTT. Translating gives CSARPPTRGRREKLFF.

This clonotype is deemed medium-sized. The chain joins TRBV5-1 to TRBJ2-3; D might be TRBD2 (6 bases). The CDR3 runs 15 residues. Germline CDR1 and CDR2: SGHRS and YFSETQ. V lost 0 bases, J lost 1 base, and 9 bases lay in between. The CDR3 coding sequence is TGCGCCAGCAGCTTGGGTAGCGGCCGCACAGATACGCAGTATTTT. This sequence encodes CASSLGSGRTDTQYF.

This clonotype showed up many times. The genes are TRBV20-1 and TRBJ2-2; TRBD2 is a possible D gene (6 bases). The germline CDR1 and CDR2 sequences are DFQATT and SNEGSKA (reference sequence). With 6 bases removed from V and 2 bases from J, the gap between germline ends came to 13 bases. The length of the CDR3 is 14 residues. Here the CDR3 reads CSAPGTYNTGELFF. The CDR3 region has the DNA TGCAGTGCCCCGGGGACTTATAACACCGGGGAGCTGTTTTTT.

There are a few counts of this clonotype. The chain's CDR3 is CASRSAGGSNTQYF. DNA of the CDR3: TGTGCCAGTAGATCGGCGGGAGGATCGAATACGCAGTATTTT. The genes are TRBV19 and TRBJ2-3, with 8 bases identical to TRBD2. Germline V gene data show CDR1 as LNHDA and CDR2 as SQIVND (reference sequence). V gave up 6 bases and J gave up 7 bases; unmatched junction bases: 9. CDR3 size: 14 residues.

This clonotype was counted at least ten times. CDR3 nucleotides: TGTGCCAGCTCACCATTCGGGGGTGAAAAACTGTTTTTT. Its protein product is CASSPFGGEKLFF. The chain has TRBV18 and TRBJ1-4, with D possibly TRBD1 on 5 matching bases. The V and J ends lost 2 bases and 7 bases respectively, with 8 bases between them. The V gene's germline CDR1 is KGHSH and CDR2 LQKENI. The CDR3 runs to 13 residues. The variable domain in full, completed from reference TRBV18 and TRBJ1-4, reads NAGVMQNPRHLVRRRGQEARLRCSPMKGHSHVYWYRQLPEEGLKFMVYLQKENIIDESGMPKERFSAEFPKEGPSILRIQQVVRGDSAAYFCASSPFGGEKLFFGSGTQLSVL.

In its sample, this clonotype was seen many times. This sequence joins TRBV7-3 and TRBJ1-4, with 7 bases aligning to TRBD1. The CDR3 spans 13 residues. V shed 1 base, J shed 11 bases, and the junction held 4 bases outside the gene matches. The germline V gene has CDR1 SGHTA and CDR2 FQGTGA. The CDR3 sequence: CASSLRQGGKLFF. Written as DNA, the CDR3 is TGTGCCAGCAGCTTAAGACAGGGCGGGAAACTGTTTTTT.

This clonotype is medium-sized by share. The rearrangement uses TRBV20-1 and TRBJ2-7; D perhaps matches TRBD2 (6 bases). CDR3 size: 13 residues. Germline V gene data show CDR1 as DFQATT and CDR2 as SNEGSKA (reference sequence). With 6 bases removed from V and 6 bases from J, the gap between germline ends came to 18 bases. In DNA, the CDR3 is TGCAGTGCAAACCCCCTGGGGGGTTTCGAGCAGTACTTC. It yields the protein CSANPLGGFEQYF.

This clonotype was found many times. V usage is TRBV3-1 and J usage is TRBJ1-3; D possibly corresponds to TRBD1 (6 bases). Trimming stripped 5 bases from V and 2 bases from J, with 10 bases between. The CDR3 spans 14 residues. The germline V gene encodes CDR1 LGHDT and CDR2 YNNKEL (reference sequence). The CDR3 sequence is CASSYSGAGNTIYF. The DNA of the CDR3 is TGTGCCAGCAGCTACTCAGGGGCTGGAAACACCATATATTTT.

This clonotype is medium-sized (0.01 to 0.1%) by share. The rearrangement joins TRBV29-1 to TRBJ2-5, with TRBD2 identical over 14 bases. Germline CDR1 and CDR2: SQVTM and ANQGSEA. V lost 3 bases to trimming and J lost 4 bases; unmatched junction nucleotides: 4. This CDR3 is 15 amino acids long. The CDR3 nucleotides read TGCAGCGTTGATCAGACTAGCGGGAGGGGAGAGACCCAGTACTTC. Its translation is CSVDQTSGRGETQYF. Full variable domain (missing parts from reference TRBV29-1 and TRBJ2-5): SAVISQKPSRDICQRGTSLTIQCQVDSQVTMMFWYRQQPGQSLTLIATANQGSEATYESGFVIDKFPISRPNLTFSTLTVSNMSPEDSSIYLCSVDQTSGRGETQYFGPGTRLLVL.

This clonotype was counted a few times. The rearrangement links TRBV28 to TRBJ1-1, with TRBD1 identical over 7 bases. CDR3 size: 14 residues. Losses at the gene ends were 8 bases for V and 5 bases for J; bases not matched to a gene: 11. Germline CDR1 reads MDHEN; CDR2 reads SYDVKM. CDR3 nucleotides: TGTGCCAGCCGGACTCGGGACAGAAGGACTGAAGCTTTCTTT. Encoded protein: CASRTRDRRTEAFF.

The gene calls are TRBV14 and TRBJ2-1; D not resolved. The CDR3 runs 13 residues. Germline assignment: CDR1 SGHDN and CDR2 FVKESK. V was clipped by 0 bases and J by 8 bases, with 8 bases between them. The CDR3 region is CASSQDSVYEQFF. CDR3 nucleotide sequence: TGTGCCAGCAGCCAAGATTCAGTGTATGAGCAGTTCTTC.